The present entry profiles one T cell receptor beta chain with its context. As originally analysed: Reference gene primer amplification gave estimated nucleated cell counts. Sequencing used immunoSEQ multiplex PCR; TCRdb keeps in-frame clones, though not all of them. That table supplies the V and J calls and clone size; D and trimming were determined from the DNA. This table holds a few hundred thousand clones, 88% found once. This entry belongs to a study of blood T cell repertoires in COVID-19. For the study at large: Sites in the United States, Italy and Spain provided acute and convalescent COVID-19 samples. PBMCs, B-cell-depleted T cells, or T cells provided the cDNA or gDNA that made up the material.

Germline V lookup: CDR1 SGDLS, CDR2 YYNGEE. The CDR3 consists of 15 residues. The J segment lost 3 bases and the V segment lost 4 bases, leaving 6 bases of the junction unmatched. The receptor was isolated from a woman between 65 and 79 years old with COVID-19, enrolled during active disease. The chain couples TRBV9 to TRBJ2-2, with TRBD1 matching over 7 bases. What was sequenced was peripheral blood. In DNA, the CDR3 is TGTGCCAGCAGCCCGGTCAGGGGGTACACCGGGGAGCTGTTTTTT. This sequence encodes CASSPVRGYTGELFF.